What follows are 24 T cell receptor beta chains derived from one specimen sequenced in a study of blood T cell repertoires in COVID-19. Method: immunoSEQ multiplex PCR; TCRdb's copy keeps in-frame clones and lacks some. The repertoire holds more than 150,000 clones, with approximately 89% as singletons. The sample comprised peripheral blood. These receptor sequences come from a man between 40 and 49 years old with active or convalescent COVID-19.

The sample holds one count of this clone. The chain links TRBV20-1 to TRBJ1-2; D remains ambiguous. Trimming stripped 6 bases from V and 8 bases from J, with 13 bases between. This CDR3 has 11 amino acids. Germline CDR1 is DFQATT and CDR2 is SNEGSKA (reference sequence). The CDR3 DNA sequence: TGCAGTGCCCTCCTGGCGGTCGGCTACACCTTC. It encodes CSALLAVGYTF.

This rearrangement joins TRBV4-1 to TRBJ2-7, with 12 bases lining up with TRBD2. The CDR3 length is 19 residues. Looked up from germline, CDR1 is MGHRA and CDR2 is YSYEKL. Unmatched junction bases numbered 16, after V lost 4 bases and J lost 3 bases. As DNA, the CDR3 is TGCGCCAGCAGCCGCCTACCTATGACTAGCGGGGGCCCCTACTACGAGCAGTACTTC. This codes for CASSRLPMTSGGPYYEQYF.

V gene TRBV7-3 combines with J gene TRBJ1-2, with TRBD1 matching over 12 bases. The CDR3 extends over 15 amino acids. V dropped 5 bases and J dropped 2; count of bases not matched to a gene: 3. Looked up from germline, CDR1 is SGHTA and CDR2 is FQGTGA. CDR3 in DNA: TGTGCCAGCAGCCAAGGGACAGGGGGCAACTATGGCTACACCTTC. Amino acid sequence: CASSQGTGGNYGYTF.

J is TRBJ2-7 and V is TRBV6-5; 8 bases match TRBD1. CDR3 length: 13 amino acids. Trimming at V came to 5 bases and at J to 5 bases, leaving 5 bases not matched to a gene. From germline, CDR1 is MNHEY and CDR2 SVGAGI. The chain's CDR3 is CASSRQGADEQYF. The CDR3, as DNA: TGTGCCAGCAGTCGTCAGGGGGCCGACGAGCAGTACTTC.

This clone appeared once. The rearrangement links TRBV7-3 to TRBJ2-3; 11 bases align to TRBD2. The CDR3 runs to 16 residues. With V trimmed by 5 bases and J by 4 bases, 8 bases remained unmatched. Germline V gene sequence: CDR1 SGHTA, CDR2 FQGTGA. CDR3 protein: CASSHLAGGESDTQYF. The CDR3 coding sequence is TGTGCCAGCAGCCACCTAGCGGGGGGCGAGTCAGATACGCAGTATTTT.

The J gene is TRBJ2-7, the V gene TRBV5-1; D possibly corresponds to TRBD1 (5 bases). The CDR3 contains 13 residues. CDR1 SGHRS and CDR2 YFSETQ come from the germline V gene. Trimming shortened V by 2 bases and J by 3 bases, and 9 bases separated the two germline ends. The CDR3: CASSLDSYYEQYF. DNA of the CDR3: TGCGCCAGCAGCTTAGACAGCTACTACGAGCAGTACTTC.

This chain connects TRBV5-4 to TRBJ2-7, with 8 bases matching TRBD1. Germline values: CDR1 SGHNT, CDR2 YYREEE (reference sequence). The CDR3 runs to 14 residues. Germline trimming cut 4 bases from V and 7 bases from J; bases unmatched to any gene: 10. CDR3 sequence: CASSATGALGEQYF. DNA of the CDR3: TGTGCCAGCAGCGCGACAGGGGCTTTGGGGGAGCAGTACTTC.

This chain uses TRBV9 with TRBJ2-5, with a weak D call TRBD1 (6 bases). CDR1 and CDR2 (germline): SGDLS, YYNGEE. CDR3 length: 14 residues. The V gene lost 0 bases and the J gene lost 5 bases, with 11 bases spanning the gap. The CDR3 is CASSVGVQGETQYF. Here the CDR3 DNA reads TGTGCCAGCAGCGTAGGGGTCCAGGGGGAGACCCAGTACTTC.

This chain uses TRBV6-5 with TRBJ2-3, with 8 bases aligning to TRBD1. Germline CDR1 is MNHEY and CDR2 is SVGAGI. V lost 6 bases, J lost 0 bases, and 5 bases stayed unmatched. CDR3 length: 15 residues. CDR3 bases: TGTGCCAGCAGCCTCGGACAGGGTAGCACAGATACGCAGTATTTT. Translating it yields CASSLGQGSTDTQYF.

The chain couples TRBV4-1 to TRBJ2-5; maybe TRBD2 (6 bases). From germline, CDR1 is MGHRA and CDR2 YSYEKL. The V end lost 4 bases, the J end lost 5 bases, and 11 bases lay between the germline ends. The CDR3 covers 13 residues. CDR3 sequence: CASSPYGGETQYF. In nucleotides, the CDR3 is TGCGCCAGCAGCCCGTATGGAGGGGAGACCCAGTACTTC.

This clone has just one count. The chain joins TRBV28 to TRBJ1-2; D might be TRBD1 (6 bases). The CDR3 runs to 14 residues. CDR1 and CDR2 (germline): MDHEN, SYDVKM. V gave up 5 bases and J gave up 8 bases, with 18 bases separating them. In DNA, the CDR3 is TGTGCCAGCAGTACGCCAGGGGCCACCTCCGGCTACACCTTC. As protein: CASSTPGATSGYTF.

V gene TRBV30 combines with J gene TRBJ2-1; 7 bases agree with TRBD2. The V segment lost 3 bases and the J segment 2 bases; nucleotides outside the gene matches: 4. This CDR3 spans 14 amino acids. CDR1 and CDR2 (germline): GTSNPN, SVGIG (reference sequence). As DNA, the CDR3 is TGTGCCTGGAGCGCCGGGACTACCTACAATGAGCAGTTCTTC. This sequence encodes CAWSAGTTYNEQFF.

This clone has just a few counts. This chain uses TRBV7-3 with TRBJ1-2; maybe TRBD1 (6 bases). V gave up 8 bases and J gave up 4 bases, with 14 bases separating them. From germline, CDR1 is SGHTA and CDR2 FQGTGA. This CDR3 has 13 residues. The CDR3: CASSRDKGYGYTF. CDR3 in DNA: TGTGCCAGCTCCCGGGACAAAGGCTATGGCTACACCTTC.

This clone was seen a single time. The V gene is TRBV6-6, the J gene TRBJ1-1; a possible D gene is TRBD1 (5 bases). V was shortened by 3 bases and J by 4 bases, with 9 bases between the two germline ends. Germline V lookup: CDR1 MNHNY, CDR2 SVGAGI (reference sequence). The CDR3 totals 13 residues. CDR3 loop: CASSYGAITEAFF. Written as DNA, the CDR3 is TGTGCCAGCAGTTATGGGGCGATCACTGAAGCTTTCTTT.

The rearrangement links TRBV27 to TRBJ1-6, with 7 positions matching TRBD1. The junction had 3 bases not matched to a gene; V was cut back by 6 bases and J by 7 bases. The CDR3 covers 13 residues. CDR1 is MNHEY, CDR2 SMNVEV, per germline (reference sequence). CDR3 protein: CASSTGVNSPLHF. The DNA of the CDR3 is TGTGCCAGCAGCACAGGGGTGAATTCACCCCTCCACTTT.

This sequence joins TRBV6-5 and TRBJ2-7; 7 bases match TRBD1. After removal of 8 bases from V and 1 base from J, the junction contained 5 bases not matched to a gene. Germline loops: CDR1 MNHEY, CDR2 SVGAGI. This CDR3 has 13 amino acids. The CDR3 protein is CASYRGASYEQYF. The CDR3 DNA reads TGTGCCAGCTACAGGGGAGCGTCCTACGAGCAGTACTTC.

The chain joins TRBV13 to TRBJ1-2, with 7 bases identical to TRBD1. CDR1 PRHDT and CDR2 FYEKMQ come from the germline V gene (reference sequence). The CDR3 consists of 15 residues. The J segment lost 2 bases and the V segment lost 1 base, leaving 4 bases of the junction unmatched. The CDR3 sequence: CASSLVGGRNYGYTF. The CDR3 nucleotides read TGTGCCAGCAGCTTAGTAGGGGGCAGGAACTATGGCTACACCTTC.

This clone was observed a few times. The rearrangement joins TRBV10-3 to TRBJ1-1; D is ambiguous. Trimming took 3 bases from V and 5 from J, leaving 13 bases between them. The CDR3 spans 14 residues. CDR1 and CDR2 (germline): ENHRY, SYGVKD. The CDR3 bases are TGTGCCATCAGTGAATCACCAGGCGGGACTGAAGCTTTCTTT. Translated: CAISESPGGTEAFF.

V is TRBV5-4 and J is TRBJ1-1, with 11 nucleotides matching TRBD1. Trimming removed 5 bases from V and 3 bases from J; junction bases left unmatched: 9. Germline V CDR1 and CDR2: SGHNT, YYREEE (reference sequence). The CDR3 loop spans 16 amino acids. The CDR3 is CASRRGQGAVDTEAFF. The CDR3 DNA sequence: TGTGCCAGCAGACGAGGACAGGGGGCGGTCGACACTGAAGCTTTCTTT.

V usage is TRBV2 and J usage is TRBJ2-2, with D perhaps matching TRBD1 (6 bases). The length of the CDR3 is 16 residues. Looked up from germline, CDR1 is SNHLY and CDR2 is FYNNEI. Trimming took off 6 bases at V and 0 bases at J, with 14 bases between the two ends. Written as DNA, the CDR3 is TGTGCCAGCAGCGTGGGACACCTCTCGAACACCGGGGAGCTGTTTTTT. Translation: CASSVGHLSNTGELFF.

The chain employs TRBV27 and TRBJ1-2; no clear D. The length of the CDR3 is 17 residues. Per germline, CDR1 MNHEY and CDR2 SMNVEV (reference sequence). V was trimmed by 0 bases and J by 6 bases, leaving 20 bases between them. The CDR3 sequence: CASSLSGGSVTPDGYTF. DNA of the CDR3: TGTGCCAGCAGTTTATCTGGAGGGTCGGTTACCCCGGATGGCTACACCTTC.

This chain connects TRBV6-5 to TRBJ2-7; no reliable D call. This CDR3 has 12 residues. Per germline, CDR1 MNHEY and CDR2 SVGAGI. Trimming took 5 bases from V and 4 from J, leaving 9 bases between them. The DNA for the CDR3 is TGTGCCAGCAGTCTCGACTGGTACGAGCAGTACTTC. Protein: CASSLDWYEQYF.

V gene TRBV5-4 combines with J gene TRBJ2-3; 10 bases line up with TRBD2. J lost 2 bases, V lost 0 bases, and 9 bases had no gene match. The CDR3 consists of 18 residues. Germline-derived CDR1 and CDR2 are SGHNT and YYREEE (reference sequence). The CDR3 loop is CASSLAAGGEMYTDTQYF. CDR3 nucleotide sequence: TGTGCCAGCAGCTTGGCAGCGGGGGGGGAGATGTACACAGATACGCAGTATTTT. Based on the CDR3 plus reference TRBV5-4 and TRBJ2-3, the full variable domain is ETGVTQSPTHLIKTRGQQVTLRCSSQSGHNTVSWYQQALGQGPQFIFQYYREEENGRGNFPPRFSGLQFPNYSSELNVNALELDDSALYLCASSLAAGGEMYTDTQYFGPGTRLTVL.

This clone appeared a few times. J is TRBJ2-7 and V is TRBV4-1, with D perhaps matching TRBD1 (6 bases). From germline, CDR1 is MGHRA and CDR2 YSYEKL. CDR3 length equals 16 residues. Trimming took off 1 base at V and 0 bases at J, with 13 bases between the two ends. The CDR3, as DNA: TGCGCCAGCAGCCAAGTCACGGGCAGGGGCTCCTACGAGCAGTACTTC. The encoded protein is CASSQVTGRGSYEQYF.